This T cell receptor beta chain was observed in a study of blood T cell repertoires in COVID-19. Study-wide background: T cells, B-cell-depleted T cells, or PBMCs supplied cDNA or gDNA.

The data were produced by immunoSEQ multiplex PCR, yet TCRdb's version contains in-frame clones alone and is incomplete. The sample lists 300,000 to 350,000 clones, around 91% seen once, with roughly 3.4% in the top ten. In germline, CDR1 is SGHAT, CDR2 FQNNGV. V lost 6 bases to trimming and J lost 3 bases; unmatched junction nucleotides: 10. CDR3 length: 16 residues. The chain uses TRBV11-2 and TRBJ2-7; 11 nucleotides line up with TRBD2. Material: peripheral blood. The sequence derives from a woman younger than 30 who had recovered from COVID-19. CDR3 region: CASSSRLAGKHYEQYV. In DNA, the CDR3 is TGTGCCAGCAGTTCCCGACTAGCGGGGAAACACTACGAGCAGTACGTC.